These 24 T cell receptor beta chains were sequenced from one sample in a study of monozygotic twins with inflammatory bowel disease. TCRdb re-called the 5' RACE reads and catalogs CDR3 proteins one per entry, DNA excluded. Listed are 150,000 or so distinct CDR3 sequences; around 6.8% falls within the top ten. Sequencing was carried out using blood. These receptors were collected from a human donor with ulcerative colitis or Crohn's disease, or a healthy co-twin of an affected twin (not recorded which).

The rearrangement links TRBV7-2 to TRBJ2-4; TCRdb lists TRBD1, though no DNA is available to test this call. CDR1 and CDR2 (germline): SGHTA, FQGNSA. The CDR3 is 14 amino acids. This CDR3 reads CASSLEAPSKIQYF.

This chain connects TRBV7-9 to TRBJ2-7. CDR1 is SEHNR and CDR2 is FQNEAQ in the germline V gene (reference sequence). The CDR3 has 12 residues. The CDR3 protein is CASSPRPDEQYF. Variable domain in full (rest from reference TRBV7-9 and TRBJ2-7): DTGVSQNPRHKITKRGQNVTFRCDPISEHNRLYWYRQTLGQGPEFLTYFQNEAQLEKSRLLSDRFSAERPKGSFSTLEIQRTEQGDSAMYLCASSPRPDEQYFGPGTRLTVT.

The chain joins TRBV7-2 to TRBJ1-2; TCRdb designates TRBD1, a call that cannot be tested without DNA. The CDR3 length is 14 residues. Germline V lookup: CDR1 SGHTA, CDR2 FQGNSA. The CDR3 sequence: CASSRNTGGNGYTF.

The chain recombines TRBV19 with TRBJ2-7. The germline V gene encodes CDR1 LNHDA and CDR2 SQIVND (reference sequence). There are 14 residues in the CDR3. CDR3: CASSSELWMNKQYF. The full variable domain, completed using reference TRBV19 and TRBJ2-7, is DGGITQSPKYLFRKEGQNVTLSCEQNLNHDAMYWYRQDPGQGLRLIYYSQIVNDFQKGDIAEGYSVSREKKESFPLTVTSAQKNPTAFYLCASSSELWMNKQYFGPGTRLTVT.

J is TRBJ1-1 and V is TRBV29-1; the TCRdb call, TRBD1, lacks DNA for checking. CDR3 size: 14 residues. Germline V gene sequence: CDR1 SQVTM, CDR2 ANQGSEA. The CDR3 loop reads CSVRQDLLNTEAFF. Together with reference TRBV29-1 and TRBJ1-1, the CDR3 gives the full variable domain: SAVISQKPSRDICQRGTSLTIQCQVDSQVTMMFWYRQQPGQSLTLIATANQGSEATYESGFVIDKFPISRPNLTFSTLTVSNMSPEDSSIYLCSVRQDLLNTEAFFGQGTRLTVV.

J is TRBJ1-2 and V is TRBV7-6; TCRdb reports TRBD1, a call that lacks DNA to check it against. Germline V CDR1 and CDR2: SGHVS, FNYEAQ. There are 20 residues in the CDR3. CDR3 residues: CASSLVTSGRGHLIIYGYTF. The variable domain in full, completed from reference TRBV7-6 and TRBJ1-2, reads GAGVSQSPRYKVTKRGQDVALRCDPISGHVSLYWYRQALGQGPEFLTYFNYEAQQDKSGLPNDRFSAERPEGSISTLTIQRTEQRDSAMYRCASSLVTSGRGHLIIYGYTFGSGTRLTVV.

This rearrangement joins TRBV2 to TRBJ1-4; absent DNA, TCRdb's TRBD1 call cannot be checked. Germline CDR1 reads SNHLY; CDR2 reads FYNNEI. The length of the CDR3 is 15 residues. The CDR3 loop reads CASSEGQGQMEKLFF.

The rearrangement links TRBV6-1 to TRBJ1-2; checking the TCRdb D call of TRBD1 is not possible without DNA. The germline V gene has CDR1 MNHNS and CDR2 SASEGT. The CDR3 loop spans 15 amino acids. CDR3 protein: CASSIEGQGNYGYTF.

This chain connects TRBV5-1 to TRBJ2-7; TCRdb proposes TRBD1, but this gene call is untestable without DNA. This CDR3 contains 14 residues. Per the germline V gene, CDR1 is SGHRS and CDR2 is YFSETQ. CDR3 loop: CASCIGTGAYEQYF.

The rearrangement uses TRBV5-4 and TRBJ1-5. The length of the CDR3 is 12 residues. Per germline, CDR1 SGHNT and CDR2 YYREEE (reference sequence). CDR3 loop: CASSLPNQPQHF.

The gene calls are TRBV29-1 and TRBJ2-7; TCRdb's D call, TRBD1, is unchecked because there is no DNA. The CDR3 length is 13 residues. Germline values: CDR1 SQVTM, CDR2 ANQGSEA. CDR3 residues: CSVGQGLTYEQYF.

The chain employs TRBV7-2 and TRBJ2-7; the TCRdb D gene call, TRBD2, has no DNA to confirm it. Germline lookup yields CDR1 SGHTA and CDR2 FQGNSA. The CDR3 runs to 16 residues. This CDR3 is CASSPLPSLGVYEQYF.

The chain carries TRBV24-1 and TRBJ1-6. CDR3 length equals 11 residues. Germline V gene lookup returns CDR1 KGHDR and CDR2 SFDVKD. CDR3: CATRARSPLHF.

The chain employs TRBV4-3 and TRBJ1-4; the TCRdb D gene call, TRBD1, has no DNA to confirm it. Germline CDR1 is LGHNA and CDR2 is YSLEER. The CDR3 sequence is 15 residues long. The CDR3 is CASSQAGAINEKLFF.

The chain has TRBV7-2 and TRBJ2-3; the D call of TRBD2 rests on TCRdb alone, since no DNA is present to check it. This CDR3 comprises 14 residues. Germline CDR1 reads SGHTA; CDR2 reads FQGNSA. The CDR3 sequence: CASTEHLAGLGEYF.

This chain links TRBV20-1 with TRBJ2-7; TCRdb's assignment of TRBD2 cannot be checked, as there is no DNA. The germline gives CDR1 DFQATT, CDR2 SNEGSKA (reference sequence). The CDR3 runs 14 residues. This CDR3 is CSASWRERSYEQYF.

CDR3 in amino acids: CASRPTGGISSYEQYF. The chain links TRBV25-1 to TRBJ2-7; TCRdb calls TRBD1, which cannot be checked without DNA. The CDR3 is 16 amino acids. Germline V CDR1 and CDR2: MGHDK, SYGVNS.

CDR3 loop: CALSGTTVLKTEAFF. V usage is TRBV30 and J usage is TRBJ1-1. The germline V gene encodes CDR1 GTSNPN and CDR2 SVGIG (reference sequence). The length of the CDR3 is 15 residues.

The chain is built from TRBV29-1 and TRBJ2-1; the TCRdb call, TRBD1, lacks DNA for checking. CDR1 is SQVTM, CDR2 ANQGSEA, per germline. The CDR3 loop spans 14 amino acids. CDR3 region: CSVTGTGAYNEQFF.

The chain combines TRBV7-9 with TRBJ2-3; absent DNA, TCRdb's TRBD2 call cannot be checked. This CDR3 region has 16 residues. Germline V gene sequence: CDR1 SEHNR, CDR2 FQNEAQ (reference sequence). The CDR3 sequence: CASSLTSGRATDTQYF.

This chain uses TRBV7-2 with TRBJ1-4; checking the TCRdb D call of TRBD1 is not possible without DNA. The CDR3 is 14 amino acids. Looked up from germline, CDR1 is SGHTA and CDR2 is FQGNSA. CDR3 sequence reads: CASSSSRQNEKLFF.

This sequence joins TRBV10-3 and TRBJ2-7; the TRBD2 assignment by TCRdb is unverifiable without DNA. The length of the CDR3 is 18 residues. Germline CDR1 ENHRY, CDR2 SYGVKD. CDR3 in amino acids: CAISESLAGGLLGYEQYF.

This chain links TRBV11-2 with TRBJ1-1; the D call from TCRdb, TRBD1, cannot be confirmed without DNA. CDR3 length equals 14 residues. Germline V lookup: CDR1 SGHAT, CDR2 FQNNGV. The CDR3 reads CASSTDGQGAEAFF. Full variable domain (rest looked up from reference TRBV11-2 and TRBJ1-1): EAGVAQSPRYKIIEKRQSVAFWCNPISGHATLYWYQQILGQGPKLLIQFQNNGVVDDSQLPKDRFSAERLKGVDSTLKIQPAKLEDSAVYLCASSTDGQGAEAFFGQGTRLTVV.

The V and J genes are TRBV18 and TRBJ1-1; TCRdb designates TRBD1, a call that cannot be tested without DNA. This CDR3 contains 15 residues. CDR1 is KGHSH and CDR2 is LQKENI in the germline V gene. CDR3: CASSVGQGANTEAFF.